This T cell receptor (beta chain) was documented in a study of CD8+ T cells in alopecia areata. Across the study: Treated individuals took tofacitinib by mouth, 5 to 10 mg twice daily. Tofacitinib treatment spanned 6 to 18 months, with 6 months off drug afterward.

Researchers took lesional scalp punch biopsies and peripheral blood from people who were alopecia areata patients. As for this clone: Additional DNA sequences in this sample encode the identical CDR3.

The sequencing template was cDNA reverse transcribed from extracted RNA. TCRdb keeps only in-frame clones here, not all; method: immunoSEQ multiplex PCR. The table includes 150,000 to 200,000 clones, about 63% detected once. V dropped 0 bases and J dropped 2 bases, with 7 bases sitting between them. The germline gives CDR1 GTSNPN, CDR2 SVGIG (reference sequence). This CDR3 is built from 13 residues. The receptor was derived from a human donor with alopecia areata. The rearrangement links TRBV30 to TRBJ1-2; unclear D gene. Sequenced material: CD4+ T cells sorted from blood, taken at week 0. The CDR3 DNA follows: TGTGCCTGGAGTGTACTTGGCAACTATGGCTACACCTTC. Translating it yields CAWSVLGNYGYTF.